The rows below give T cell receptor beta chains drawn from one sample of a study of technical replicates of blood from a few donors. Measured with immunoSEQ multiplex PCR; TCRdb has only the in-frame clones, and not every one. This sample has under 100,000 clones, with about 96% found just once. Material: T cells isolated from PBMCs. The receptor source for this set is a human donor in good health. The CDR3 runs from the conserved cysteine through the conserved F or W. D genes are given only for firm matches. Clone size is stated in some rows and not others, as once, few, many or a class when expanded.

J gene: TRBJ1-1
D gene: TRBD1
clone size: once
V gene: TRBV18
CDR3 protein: CASSLLQGGTPMNTEAFF
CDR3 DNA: TGTGCCAGCTCACTCCTACAGGGGGGAACCCCCATGAACACTGAAGCTTTCTTT

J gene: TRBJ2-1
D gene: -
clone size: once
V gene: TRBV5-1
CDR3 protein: CASSSLQGSYNEQFF
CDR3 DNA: TGCGCCAGCAGCTCTCTACAGGGATCCTACAATGAGCAGTTCTTC

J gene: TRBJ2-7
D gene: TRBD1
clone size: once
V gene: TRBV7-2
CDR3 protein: CASSLGTGTGYSYEQYF
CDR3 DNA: TGTGCCAGCAGCTTAGGTACCGGGACAGGATATTCCTACGAGCAGTACTTC

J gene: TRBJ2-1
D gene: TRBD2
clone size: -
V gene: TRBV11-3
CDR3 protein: CASSPIAGEKSHEQFF
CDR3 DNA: TGTGCCAGCAGCCCCATAGCGGGAGAAAAGAGTCATGAGCAGTTCTTC

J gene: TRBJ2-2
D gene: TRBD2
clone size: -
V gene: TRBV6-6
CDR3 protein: CASNAGDRPPGELFF
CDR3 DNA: TGTGCCAGCAACGCGGGAGATCGTCCCCCCGGGGAGCTGTTTTTT

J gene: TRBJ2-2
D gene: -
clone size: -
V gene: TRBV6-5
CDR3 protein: CASMTVNTGELFF
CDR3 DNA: TGTGCCAGCATGACAGTTAACACCGGGGAGCTGTTTTTT

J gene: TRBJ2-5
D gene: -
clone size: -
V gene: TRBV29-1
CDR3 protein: CSVGEETQYF
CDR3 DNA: TGCAGCGTCGGAGAAGAGACCCAGTACTTC

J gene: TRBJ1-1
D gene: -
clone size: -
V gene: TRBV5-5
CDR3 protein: CASSPVTGNTEAFF
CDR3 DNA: TGTGCCAGCAGTCCGGTGACAGGGAACACTGAAGCTTTCTTT

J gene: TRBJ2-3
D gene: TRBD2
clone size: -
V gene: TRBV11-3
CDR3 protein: CASSWTSGGYTDTQYF
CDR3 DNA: TGTGCCAGCAGTTGGACTAGCGGGGGCTACACAGATACGCAGTATTTT

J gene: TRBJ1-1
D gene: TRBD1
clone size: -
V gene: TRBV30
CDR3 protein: CAWSPRDRVFYRTEAFF
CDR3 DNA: TGTGCCTGGAGTCCCCGGGACAGGGTATTTTATAGGACTGAAGCTTTCTTT

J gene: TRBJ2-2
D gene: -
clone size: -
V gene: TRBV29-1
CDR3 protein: CSADQGNTGELFF
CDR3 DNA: TGCAGCGCCGATCAGGGTAACACCGGGGAGCTGTTTTTT

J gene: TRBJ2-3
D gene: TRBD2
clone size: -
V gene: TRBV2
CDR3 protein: CASKRDTDTQYF
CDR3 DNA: TGTGCCAGCAAGCGGGACACAGATACGCAGTATTTT

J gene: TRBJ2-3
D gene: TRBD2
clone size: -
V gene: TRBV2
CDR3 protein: CASSILAIHTQYF
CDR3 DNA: TGTGCCAGCAGTATACTAGCGATACATACGCAGTATTTT

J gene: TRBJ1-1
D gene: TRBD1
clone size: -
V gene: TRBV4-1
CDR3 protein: CASSQAGGRNTEAFF
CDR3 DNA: TGCGCCAGCAGCCAAGCAGGGGGCAGGAACACTGAAGCTTTCTTT

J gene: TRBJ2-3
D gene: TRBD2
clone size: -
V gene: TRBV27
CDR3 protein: CASSYSGSSDTQYF
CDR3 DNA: TGTGCCAGCAGTTACAGCGGGAGTTCAGATACGCAGTATTTT

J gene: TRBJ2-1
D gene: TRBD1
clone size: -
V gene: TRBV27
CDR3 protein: CASSEDRANEQFF
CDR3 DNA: TGTGCCAGCAGTGAGGACAGGGCCAATGAGCAGTTCTTC

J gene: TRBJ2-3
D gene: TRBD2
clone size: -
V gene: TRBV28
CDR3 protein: CASSSGVAGVADTQYF
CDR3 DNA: TGTGCCAGCAGTTCTGGAGTAGCGGGAGTAGCAGATACGCAGTATTTT

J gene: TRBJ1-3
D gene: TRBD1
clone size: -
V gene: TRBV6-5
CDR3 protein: CATRGALSGNTIYF
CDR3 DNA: TGTGCCACCAGGGGGGCACTCTCTGGAAACACCATATATTTT

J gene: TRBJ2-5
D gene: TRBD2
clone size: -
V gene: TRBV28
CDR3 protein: CASSFPSGLVQETQYF
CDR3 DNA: TGTGCCAGCAGTTTTCCTAGCGGCCTTGTCCAAGAGACCCAGTACTTC

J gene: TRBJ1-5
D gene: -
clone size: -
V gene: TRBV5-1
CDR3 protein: CASSIGHKPNQPQHF
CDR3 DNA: TGCGCCAGCAGCATCGGACACAAACCAAATCAGCCCCAGCATTTT

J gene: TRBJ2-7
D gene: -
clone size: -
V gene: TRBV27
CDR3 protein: CASSLTWSYEQYF
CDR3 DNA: TGTGCCAGCAGTCTCACATGGAGCTACGAGCAGTACTTC

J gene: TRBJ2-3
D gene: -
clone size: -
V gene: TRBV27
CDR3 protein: CASSLWQVPSTDTQYF
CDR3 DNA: TGTGCCAGCAGTTTATGGCAGGTTCCTAGCACAGATACGCAGTATTTT

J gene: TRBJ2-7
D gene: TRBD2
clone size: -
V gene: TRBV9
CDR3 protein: CASSVSGSQYEQYF
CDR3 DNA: TGTGCCAGCAGCGTTAGCGGGAGTCAATACGAGCAGTACTTC

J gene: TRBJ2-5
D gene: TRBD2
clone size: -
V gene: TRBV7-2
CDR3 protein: CASSLLSSGRRETQYF
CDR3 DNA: TGTGCCAGCAGCCTATTATCTAGCGGGAGAAGGGAGACCCAGTACTTC

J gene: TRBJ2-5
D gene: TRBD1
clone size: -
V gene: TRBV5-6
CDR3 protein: CASSSIGTAQETQYF
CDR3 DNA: TGTGCCAGCAGCTCAATCGGGACAGCTCAAGAGACCCAGTACTTC

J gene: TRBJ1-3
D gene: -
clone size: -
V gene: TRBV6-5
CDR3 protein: CAVQVLSGNTIYF
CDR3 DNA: TGTGCCGTACAGGTTCTCTCTGGAAACACCATATATTTT

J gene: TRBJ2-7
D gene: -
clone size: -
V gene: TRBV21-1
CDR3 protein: CASDGTDSPYEQYF
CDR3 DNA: TGTGCCAGCGACGGAACGGACAGTCCCTACGAGCAGTACTTC

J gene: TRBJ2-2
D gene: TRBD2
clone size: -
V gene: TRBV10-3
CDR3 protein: CAIRGDYSTGELFF
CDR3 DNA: TGTGCCATCAGGGGGGACTACAGCACCGGGGAGCTGTTTTTT

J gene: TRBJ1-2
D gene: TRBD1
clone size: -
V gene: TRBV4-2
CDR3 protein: CASSQRWTGGGYTF
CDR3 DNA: TGTGCCAGCAGCCAGCGCTGGACAGGGGGGGGCTACACCTTC

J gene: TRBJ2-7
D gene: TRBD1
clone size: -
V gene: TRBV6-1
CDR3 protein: CASSAVSQGVEQYF
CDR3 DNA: TGTGCCAGCAGTGCGGTGAGCCAGGGGGTCGAGCAGTACTTC

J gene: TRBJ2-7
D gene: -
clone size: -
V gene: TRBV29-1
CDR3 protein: CSVQTEYYEQYF
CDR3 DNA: TGCAGCGTGCAGACAGAATACTACGAGCAGTACTTC

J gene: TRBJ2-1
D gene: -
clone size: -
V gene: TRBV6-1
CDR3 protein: CASSTYYHNEQFF
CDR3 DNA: TGTGCCAGCAGCACCTACTACCACAATGAGCAGTTCTTC

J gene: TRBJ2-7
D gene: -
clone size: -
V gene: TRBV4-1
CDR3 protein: CASSQDNGGPYEQYF
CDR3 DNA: TGCGCCAGCAGCCAAGATAACGGGGGACCCTACGAGCAGTACTTC

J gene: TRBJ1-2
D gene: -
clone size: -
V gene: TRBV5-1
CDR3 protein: CASSLRDTYGYTF
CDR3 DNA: TGCGCCAGCAGCCTCCGGGACACCTATGGCTACACCTTC

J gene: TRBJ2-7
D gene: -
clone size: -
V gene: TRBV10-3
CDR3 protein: CAILGPSYEQYF
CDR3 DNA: TGTGCCATCTTGGGCCCCTCCTACGAGCAGTACTTC

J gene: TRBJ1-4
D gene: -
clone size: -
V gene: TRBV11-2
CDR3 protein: CASRRIAGGREKLFF
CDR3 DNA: TGTGCCAGCAGAAGGATAGCCGGCGGTCGCGAAAAACTGTTTTTT

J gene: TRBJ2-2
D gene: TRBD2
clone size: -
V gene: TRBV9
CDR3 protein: CASSDPSLRAGAGELFF
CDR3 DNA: TGTGCCAGCAGCGACCCCTCGTTGCGGGCGGGAGCCGGGGAGCTGTTTTTT

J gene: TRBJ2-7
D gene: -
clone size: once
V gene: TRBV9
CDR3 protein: CASSVGRGRSDEQYF
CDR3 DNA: TGTGCCAGCAGCGTAGGGCGGGGAAGGAGTGACGAGCAGTACTTC

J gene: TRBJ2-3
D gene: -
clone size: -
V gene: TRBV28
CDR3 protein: CASKDWADTQYF
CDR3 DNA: TGTGCCAGCAAGGACTGGGCAGATACGCAGTATTTT

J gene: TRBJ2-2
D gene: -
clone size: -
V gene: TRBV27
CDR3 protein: CASSLGTSGELFF
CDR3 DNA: TGTGCCAGCAGTTTAGGGACTTCCGGGGAGCTGTTTTTT

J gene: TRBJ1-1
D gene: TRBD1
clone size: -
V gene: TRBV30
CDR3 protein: CAWSPRDRGAFF
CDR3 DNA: TGTGCCTGGAGTCCCCGGGACAGGGGAGCTTTCTTT

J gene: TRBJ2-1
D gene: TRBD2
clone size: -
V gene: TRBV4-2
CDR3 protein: CASSQDEGPLAGGYNEQFF
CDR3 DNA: TGTGCCAGCAGCCAAGATGAGGGGCCCCTAGCGGGAGGCTACAATGAGCAGTTCTTC

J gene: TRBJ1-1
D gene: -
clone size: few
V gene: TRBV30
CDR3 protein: CAWSTVRNTEAFF
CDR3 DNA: TGTGCCTGGAGTACAGTCCGGAACACTGAAGCTTTCTTT

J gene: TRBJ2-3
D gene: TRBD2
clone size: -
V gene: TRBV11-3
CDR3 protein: CASSQPAGSVDTQYF
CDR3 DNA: TGTGCCAGCAGCCAACCAGCGGGAAGTGTTGATACGCAGTATTTT

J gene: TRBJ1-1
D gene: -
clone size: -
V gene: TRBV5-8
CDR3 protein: CASSFRGTEAFF
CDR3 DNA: TGTGCCAGCAGCTTCCGAGGAACTGAAGCTTTCTTT

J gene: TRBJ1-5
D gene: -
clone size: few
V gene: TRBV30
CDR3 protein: CAWSTTGSQPQHF
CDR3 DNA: TGTGCCTGGAGTACCACAGGGTCTCAGCCCCAGCATTTT

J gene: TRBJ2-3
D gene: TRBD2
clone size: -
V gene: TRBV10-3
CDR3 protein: CAITPSLAYTDTQYF
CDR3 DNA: TGTGCCATCACCCCCTCACTAGCGTATACAGATACGCAGTATTTT

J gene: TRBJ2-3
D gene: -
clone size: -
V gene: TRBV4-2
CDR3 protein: CASSQDAGEPDTQYF
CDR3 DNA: TGTGCCAGCAGCCAAGACGCAGGGGAGCCAGATACGCAGTATTTT

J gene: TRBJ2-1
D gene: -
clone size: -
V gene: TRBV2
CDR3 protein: CAASGGPSSYNEQFF
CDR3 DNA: TGTGCCGCCAGTGGGGGCCCCAGTTCCTACAATGAGCAGTTCTTC

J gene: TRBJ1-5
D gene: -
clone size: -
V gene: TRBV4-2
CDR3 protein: CASSQDSGTPFNQPQHF
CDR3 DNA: TGTGCCAGCAGCCAAGATTCCGGGACACCATTCAATCAGCCCCAGCATTTT

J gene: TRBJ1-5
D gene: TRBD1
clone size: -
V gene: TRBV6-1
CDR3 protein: CASSSGGSNQPQHF
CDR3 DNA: TGTGCCAGCAGCTCAGGGGGTTCCAATCAGCCCCAGCATTTT

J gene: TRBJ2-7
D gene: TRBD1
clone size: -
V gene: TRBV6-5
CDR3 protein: CASSYSSRTGGYEQYF
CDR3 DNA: TGTGCCAGCAGTTACTCCTCCCGGACAGGGGGATACGAGCAGTACTTC

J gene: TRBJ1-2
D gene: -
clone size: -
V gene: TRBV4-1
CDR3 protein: CASSPDGRSGYTF
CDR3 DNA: TGCGCCAGCAGCCCAGATGGGCGTAGTGGCTACACCTTC

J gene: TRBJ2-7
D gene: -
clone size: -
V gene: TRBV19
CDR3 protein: CASSLQGTTYEQYF
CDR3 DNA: TGTGCCAGTAGTCTGCAGGGGACCACCTACGAGCAGTACTTC

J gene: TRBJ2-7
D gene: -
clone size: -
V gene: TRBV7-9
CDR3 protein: CASSFIPPSDEQYF
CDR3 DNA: TGTGCCAGCAGCTTCATACCCCCTAGCGACGAGCAGTACTTC

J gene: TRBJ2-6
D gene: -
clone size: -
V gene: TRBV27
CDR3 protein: CASGTGGYYSGANVLTF
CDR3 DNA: TGTGCCAGCGGGACCGGAGGGTACTACTCTGGGGCCAACGTCCTGACTTTC